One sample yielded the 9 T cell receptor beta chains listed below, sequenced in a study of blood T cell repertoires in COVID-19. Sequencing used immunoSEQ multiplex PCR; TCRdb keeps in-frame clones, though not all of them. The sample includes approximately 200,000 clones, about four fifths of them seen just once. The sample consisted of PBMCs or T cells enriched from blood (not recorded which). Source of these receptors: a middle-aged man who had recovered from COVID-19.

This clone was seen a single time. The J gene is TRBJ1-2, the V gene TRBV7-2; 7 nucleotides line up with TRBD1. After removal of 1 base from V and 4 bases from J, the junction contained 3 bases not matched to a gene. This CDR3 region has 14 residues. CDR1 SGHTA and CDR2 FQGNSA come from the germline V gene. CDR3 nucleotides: TGTGCCAGCAGCTTAGGGGACAGCGGCTATGGCTACACCTTC. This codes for CASSLGDSGYGYTF.

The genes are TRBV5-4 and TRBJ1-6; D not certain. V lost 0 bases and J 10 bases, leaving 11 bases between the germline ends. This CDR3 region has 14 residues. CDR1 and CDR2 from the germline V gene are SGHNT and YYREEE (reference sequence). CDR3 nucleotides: TGTGCCAGCAGCTTGGTTGCGTCTAAGTCACCCCTCCACTTT. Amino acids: CASSLVASKSPLHF. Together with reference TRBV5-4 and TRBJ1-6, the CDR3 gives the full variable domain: ETGVTQSPTHLIKTRGQQVTLRCSSQSGHNTVSWYQQALGQGPQFIFQYYREEENGRGNFPPRFSGLQFPNYSSELNVNALELDDSALYLCASSLVASKSPLHFGNGTRLTVT.

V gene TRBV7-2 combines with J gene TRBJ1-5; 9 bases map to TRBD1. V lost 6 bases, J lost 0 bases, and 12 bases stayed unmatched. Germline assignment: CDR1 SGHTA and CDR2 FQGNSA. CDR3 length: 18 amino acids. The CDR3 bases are TGTGCCAGCAGTTTCAGCCTACAGGGGGCGAATAGCAATCAGCCCCAGCATTTT. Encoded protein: CASSFSLQGANSNQPQHF.

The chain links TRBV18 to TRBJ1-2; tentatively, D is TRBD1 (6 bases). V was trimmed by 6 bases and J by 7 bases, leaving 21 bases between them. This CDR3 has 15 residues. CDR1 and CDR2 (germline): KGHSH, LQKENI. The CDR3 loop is CASSNLMQGTTGYTF. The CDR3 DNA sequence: TGTGCCAGCTCGAACCTGATGCAAGGGACAACTGGCTACACCTTC.

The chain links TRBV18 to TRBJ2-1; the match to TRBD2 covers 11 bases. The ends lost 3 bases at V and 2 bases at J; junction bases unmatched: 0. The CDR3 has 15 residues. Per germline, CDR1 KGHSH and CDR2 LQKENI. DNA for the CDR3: TGTGCCAGCTCACCGGGACTAGCGGCCTACAATGAGCAGTTCTTC. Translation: CASSPGLAAYNEQFF.

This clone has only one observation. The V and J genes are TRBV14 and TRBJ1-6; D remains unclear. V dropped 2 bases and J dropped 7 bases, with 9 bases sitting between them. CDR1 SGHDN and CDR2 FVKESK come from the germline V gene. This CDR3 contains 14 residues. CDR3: CASSQYRVNSPLHF. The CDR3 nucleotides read TGTGCCAGCAGCCAATACCGGGTAAATTCACCCCTCCACTTT.

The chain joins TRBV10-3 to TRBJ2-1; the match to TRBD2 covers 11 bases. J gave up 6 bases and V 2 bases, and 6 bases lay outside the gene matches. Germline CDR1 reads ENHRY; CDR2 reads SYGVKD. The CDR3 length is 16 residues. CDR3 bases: TGTGCCATCAGTGAGCAGACTAGCGGGACCCTCAATGAGCAGTTCTTC. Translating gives CAISEQTSGTLNEQFF.

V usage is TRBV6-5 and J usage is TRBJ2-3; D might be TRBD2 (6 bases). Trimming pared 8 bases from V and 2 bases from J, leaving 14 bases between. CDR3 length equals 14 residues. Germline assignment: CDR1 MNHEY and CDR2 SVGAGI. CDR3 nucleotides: TGTGCCAGCGGGCGGACGCGGGACACAGATACGCAGTATTTT. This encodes CASGRTRDTDTQYF.

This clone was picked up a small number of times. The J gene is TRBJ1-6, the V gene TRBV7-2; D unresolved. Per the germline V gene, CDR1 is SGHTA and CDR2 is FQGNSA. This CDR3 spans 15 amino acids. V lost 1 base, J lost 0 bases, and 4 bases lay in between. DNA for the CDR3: TGTGCCAGCAGCTTAGAGAGCTCCTATAATTCACCCCTCCACTTT. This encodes CASSLESSYNSPLHF. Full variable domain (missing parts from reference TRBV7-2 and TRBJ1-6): GAGVSQSPSNKVTEKGKDVELRCDPISGHTALYWYRQSLGQGLEFLIYFQGNSAPDKSGLPSDRFSAERTGGSVSTLTIQRTQQEDSAVYLCASSLESSYNSPLHFGNGTRLTVT.